This TCR beta chain was documented in a study of shared clonotypes between healthy human individuals. In germline, CDR1 is SEHNR, CDR2 FQNEAQ (reference sequence). Trimming pared 11 bases from V and 0 bases from J, leaving 7 bases between. The CDR3 loop spans 12 amino acids. Positive CCR7 selection of CD45RO-negative cells yielded the naive CD8 cells, and terminally differentiated effector memory CD45RA+ cells were excluded. The protocol was immunoSEQ multiplex PCR, while the TCRdb copy is restricted to in-frame clones and leaves out a portion. The table lists about 2,100,000 clones, under 95% of them singletons, with more than 1.5% in the top ten.

This clonotype originated in a man aged 18 to 30 in good health. Some clones in this sample may be carry-over from other donors' samples. The J gene is TRBJ2-2, the V gene TRBV7-9; D remains unclear. Sequencing was performed on naive CD8+ T cells from PBMCs. CDR3 in amino acids: CALLANTGELFF. CDR3 bases: TGTGCCCTCCTAGCGAACACCGGGGAGCTGTTTTTT.